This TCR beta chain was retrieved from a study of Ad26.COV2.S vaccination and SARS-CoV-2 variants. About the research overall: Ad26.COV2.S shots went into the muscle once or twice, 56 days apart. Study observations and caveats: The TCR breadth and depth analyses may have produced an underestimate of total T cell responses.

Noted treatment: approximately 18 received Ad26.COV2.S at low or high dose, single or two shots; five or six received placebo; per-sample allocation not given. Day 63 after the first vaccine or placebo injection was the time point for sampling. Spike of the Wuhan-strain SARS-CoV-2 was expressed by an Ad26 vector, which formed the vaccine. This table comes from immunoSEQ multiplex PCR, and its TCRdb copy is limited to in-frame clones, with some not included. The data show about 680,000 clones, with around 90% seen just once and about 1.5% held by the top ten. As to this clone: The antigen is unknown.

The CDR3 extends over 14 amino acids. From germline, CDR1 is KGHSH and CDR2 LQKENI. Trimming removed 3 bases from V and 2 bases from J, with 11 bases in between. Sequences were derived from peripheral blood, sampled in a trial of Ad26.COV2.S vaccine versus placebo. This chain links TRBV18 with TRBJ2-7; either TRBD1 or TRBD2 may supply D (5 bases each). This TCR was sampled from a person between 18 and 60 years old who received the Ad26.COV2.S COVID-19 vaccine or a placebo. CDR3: CASSPGPGTYEQYF. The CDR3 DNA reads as TGTGCCAGCTCACCGGGACCGGGGACCTACGAGCAGTACTTC.